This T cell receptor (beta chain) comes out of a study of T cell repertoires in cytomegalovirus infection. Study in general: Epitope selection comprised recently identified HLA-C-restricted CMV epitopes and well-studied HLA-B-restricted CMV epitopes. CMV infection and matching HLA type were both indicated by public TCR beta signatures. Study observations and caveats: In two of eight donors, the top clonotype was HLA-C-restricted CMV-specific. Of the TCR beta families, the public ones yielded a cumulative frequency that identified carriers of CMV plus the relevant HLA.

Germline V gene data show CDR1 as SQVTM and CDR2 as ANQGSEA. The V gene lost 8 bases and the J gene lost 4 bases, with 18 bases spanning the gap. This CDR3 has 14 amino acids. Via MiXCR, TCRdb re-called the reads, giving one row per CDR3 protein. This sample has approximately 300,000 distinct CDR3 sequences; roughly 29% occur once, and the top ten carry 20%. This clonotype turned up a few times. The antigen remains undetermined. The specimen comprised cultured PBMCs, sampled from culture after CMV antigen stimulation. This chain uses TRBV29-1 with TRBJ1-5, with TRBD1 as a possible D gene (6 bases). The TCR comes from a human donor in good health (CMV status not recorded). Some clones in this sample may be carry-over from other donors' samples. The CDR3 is CSPPDSQANQPQHF. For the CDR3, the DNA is TGCAGCCCCCCGGACAGTCAAGCTAATCAGCCCCAGCATTTT.